Listed here are 3 T cell receptor beta chains from one sample, sequenced in a study of T cells in localized non-small cell lung cancer. Clones were read by immunoSEQ multiplex PCR, and TCRdb kept only the in-frame ones, dropping some. This table has roughly 7,000 clones, about half appearing once. Sequencing was performed on lymph node tissue, taken before any cancer treatment. The receptors derive from a man aged 40 to 70 with stage I lung adenocarcinoma.

There are a few counts of this clone. V is TRBV7-8 and J is TRBJ2-7; 8 nucleotides align to TRBD2. Trimming at V came to 5 bases and at J to 4 bases, leaving 13 bases not matched to a gene. The CDR3 contains 16 residues. The germline V gene encodes CDR1 SGHVS and CDR2 FQNEAQ. The CDR3 bases are TGTGCCAGCAGCATCCAGACTAGCGCGATGGGGTACGAGCAGTACTTC. Translated, it gives CASSIQTSAMGYEQYF.

This chain joins TRBV19 and TRBJ2-1; 7 bases map to TRBD2. The CDR3 is 15 amino acids. Germline assignment: CDR1 LNHDA and CDR2 SQIVND (reference sequence). V lost 3 bases to trimming and J lost 4 bases; unmatched junction nucleotides: 6. The CDR3, as DNA: TGTGCCAGTAGTATTACAGCGGGAACTTACAATGAGCAGTTCTTC. Its translation is CASSITAGTYNEQFF.

This clone appeared once. The chain links TRBV19 to TRBJ2-7; D ambiguous. V lost 5 bases and J 2 bases, leaving 4 bases between the germline ends. The V gene's germline CDR1 is LNHDA and CDR2 SQIVND (reference sequence). The CDR3 sequence is 11 residues long. This CDR3 reads CASSPTYEQYF. The CDR3, as DNA: TGTGCCAGTAGTCCCACCTACGAGCAGTACTTC.